This T cell receptor (beta chain) is from a study of T cell responses to AZD1222 COVID-19 vaccine. Profiling relied on immunoSEQ multiplex PCR, and the TCRdb table lists in-frame clones only, not all of them. The data contain about 150,000 clones, 90% of them seen just once; the ten biggest clones take up about 3.2%. As to this clone: Its antigen is still unknown.

The CDR3 length is 16 residues. Germline V gene data show CDR1 as SGDLS and CDR2 as YYNGEE. With 3 bases clipped from V and 5 bases from J, the junction kept 13 bases outside the gene matches. Notes on the study in general: Unmutated regions of variants are reportedly targeted by nearly half of spike-specific TCRs. It was only after the peak T cell response that any repertoires were sampled. Vaccination with two AZD1222 doses was followed by a rise in Spike-specific TCR breadth and depth. Females outnumbered males among donors, who were mostly white British; clonal diversity was possibly underestimated.

The input for sequencing was peripheral blood, taken 28 days after the second AZD1222 dose. The chain carries TRBV9 and TRBJ2-5, with TRBD2 matching over 7 bases. This receptor was taken from an adult who received the AZD1222 COVID-19 vaccine. The CDR3 spells CASSAPPGGLIETQYF. CDR3 DNA: TGTGCCAGCAGCGCGCCTCCGGGGGGTCTTATCGAGACCCAGTACTTC.